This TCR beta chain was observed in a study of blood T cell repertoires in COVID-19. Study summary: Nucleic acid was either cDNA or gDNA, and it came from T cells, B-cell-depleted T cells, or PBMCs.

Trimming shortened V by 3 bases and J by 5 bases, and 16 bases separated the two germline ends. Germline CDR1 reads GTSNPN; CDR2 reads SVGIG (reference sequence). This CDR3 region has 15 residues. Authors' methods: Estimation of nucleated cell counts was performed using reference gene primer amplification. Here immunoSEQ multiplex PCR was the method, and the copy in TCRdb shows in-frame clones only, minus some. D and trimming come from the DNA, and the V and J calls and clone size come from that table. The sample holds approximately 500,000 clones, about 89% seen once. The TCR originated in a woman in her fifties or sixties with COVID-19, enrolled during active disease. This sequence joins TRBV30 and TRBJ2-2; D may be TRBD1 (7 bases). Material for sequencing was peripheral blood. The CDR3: CAWSGGQGGTGELFF. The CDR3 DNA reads TGTGCCTGGAGCGGTGGGCAGGGGGGAACCGGGGAGCTGTTTTTT.